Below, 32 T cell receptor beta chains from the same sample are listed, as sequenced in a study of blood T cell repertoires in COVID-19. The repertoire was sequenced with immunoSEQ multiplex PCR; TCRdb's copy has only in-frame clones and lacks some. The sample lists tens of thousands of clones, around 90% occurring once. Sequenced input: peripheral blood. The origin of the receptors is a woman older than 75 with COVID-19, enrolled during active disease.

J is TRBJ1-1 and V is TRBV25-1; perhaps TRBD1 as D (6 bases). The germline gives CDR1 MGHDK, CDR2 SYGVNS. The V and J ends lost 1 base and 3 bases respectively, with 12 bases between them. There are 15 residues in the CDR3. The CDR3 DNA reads TGTGCCAGCAGTGAATTCGGCGGGGGCCACACTGAAGCTTTCTTT. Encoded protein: CASSEFGGGHTEAFF. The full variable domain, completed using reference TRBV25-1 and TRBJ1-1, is EADIYQTPRYLVIGTGKKITLECSQTMGHDKMYWYQQDPGMELHLIHYSYGVNSTEKGDLSSESTVSRIRTEHFPLTLESARPSHTSQYLCASSEFGGGHTEAFFGQGTRLTVV.

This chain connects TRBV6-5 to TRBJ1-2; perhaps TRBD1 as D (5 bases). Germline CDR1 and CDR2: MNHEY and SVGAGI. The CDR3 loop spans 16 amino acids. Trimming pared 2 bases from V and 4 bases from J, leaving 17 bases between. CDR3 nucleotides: TGTGCCAGCAGTTACAGCCAGGGTCGGAATGCCTATGGCTACACCTTC. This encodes CASSYSQGRNAYGYTF.

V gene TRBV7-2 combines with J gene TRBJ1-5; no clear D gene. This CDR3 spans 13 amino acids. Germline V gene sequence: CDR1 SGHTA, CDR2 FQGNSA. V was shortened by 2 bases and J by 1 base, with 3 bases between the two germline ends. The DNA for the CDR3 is TGTGCCAGCAGCTTATCGAGCAATCAGCCCCAGCATTTT. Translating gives CASSLSSNQPQHF.

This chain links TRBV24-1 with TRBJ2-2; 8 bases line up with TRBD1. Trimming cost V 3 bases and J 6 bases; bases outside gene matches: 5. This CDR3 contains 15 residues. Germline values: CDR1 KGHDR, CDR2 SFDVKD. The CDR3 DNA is TGTGCCACCAGTGATCCGCGGACAGGGTCCGGGGAGCTGTTTTTT. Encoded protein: CATSDPRTGSGELFF.

The CDR3 loop reads CASRATGEVNGYTF. The CDR3 nucleotides read TGTGCCAGTAGAGCGACAGGGGAGGTGAATGGCTACACCTTC. This sequence joins TRBV19 and TRBJ1-2; TRBD1 agrees at 8 bases. CDR3 length: 14 amino acids. Per germline, CDR1 LNHDA and CDR2 SQIVND (reference sequence). J lost 6 bases, V lost 6 bases, and 9 bases had no gene match.

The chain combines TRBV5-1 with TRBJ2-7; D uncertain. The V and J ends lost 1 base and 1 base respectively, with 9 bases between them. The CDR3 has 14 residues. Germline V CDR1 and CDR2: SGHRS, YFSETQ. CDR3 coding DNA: TGCGCCAGCAGCTTGTCTCACAATTCCTACGAGCAGTACTTC. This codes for CASSLSHNSYEQYF.

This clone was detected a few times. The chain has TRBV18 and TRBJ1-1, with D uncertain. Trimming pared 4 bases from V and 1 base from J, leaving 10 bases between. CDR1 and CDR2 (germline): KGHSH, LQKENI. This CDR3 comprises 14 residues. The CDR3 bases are TGTGCCAGCTCACAATCGGGGTCGAACACTGAAGCTTTCTTT. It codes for CASSQSGSNTEAFF.

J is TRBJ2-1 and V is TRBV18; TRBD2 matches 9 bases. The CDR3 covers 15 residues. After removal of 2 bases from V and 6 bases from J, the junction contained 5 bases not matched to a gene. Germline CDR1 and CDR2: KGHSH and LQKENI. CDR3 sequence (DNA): TGTGCCAGCTCACCAACTCTAGCGGGGTTCAATGAGCAGTTCTTC. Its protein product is CASSPTLAGFNEQFF.

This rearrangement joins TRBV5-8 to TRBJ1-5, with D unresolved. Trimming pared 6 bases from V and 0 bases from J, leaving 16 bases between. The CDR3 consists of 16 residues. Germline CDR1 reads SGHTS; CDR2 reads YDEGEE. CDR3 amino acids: CASTAPRSVSNQPQHF. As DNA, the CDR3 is TGTGCCAGCACCGCTCCCCGATCAGTTAGCAATCAGCCCCAGCATTTT.

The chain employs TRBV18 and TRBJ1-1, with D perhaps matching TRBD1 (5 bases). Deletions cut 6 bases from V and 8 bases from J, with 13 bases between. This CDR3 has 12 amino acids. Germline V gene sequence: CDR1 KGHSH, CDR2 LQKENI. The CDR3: CASSPPRVEAFF. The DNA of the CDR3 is TGTGCCAGCTCCCCTCCCAGGGTAGAAGCTTTCTTT.

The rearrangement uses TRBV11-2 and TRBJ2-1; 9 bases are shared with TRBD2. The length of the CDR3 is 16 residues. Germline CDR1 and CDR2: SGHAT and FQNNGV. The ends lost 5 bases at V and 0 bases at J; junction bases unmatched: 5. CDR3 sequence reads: CASSPRGRDSYNEQFF. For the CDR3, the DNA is TGTGCCAGCAGCCCCCGCGGGAGGGACTCCTACAATGAGCAGTTCTTC. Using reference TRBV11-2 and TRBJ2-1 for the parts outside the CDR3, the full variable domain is EAGVAQSPRYKIIEKRQSVAFWCNPISGHATLYWYQQILGQGPKLLIQFQNNGVVDDSQLPKDRFSAERLKGVDSTLKIQPAKLEDSAVYLCASSPRGRDSYNEQFFGPGTRLTVL.

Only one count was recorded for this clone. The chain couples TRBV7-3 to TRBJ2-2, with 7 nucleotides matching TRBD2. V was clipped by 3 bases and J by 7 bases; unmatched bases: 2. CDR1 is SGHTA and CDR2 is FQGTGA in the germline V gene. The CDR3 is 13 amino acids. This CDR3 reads CASSFREGGELFF. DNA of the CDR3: TGTGCCAGCAGCTTCAGGGAGGGCGGGGAGCTGTTTTTT.

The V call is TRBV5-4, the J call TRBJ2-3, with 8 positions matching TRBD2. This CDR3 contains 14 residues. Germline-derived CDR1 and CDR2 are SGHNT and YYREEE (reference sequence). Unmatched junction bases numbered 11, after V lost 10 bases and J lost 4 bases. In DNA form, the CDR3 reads TGTGCCTGCTCCCCCGGGGGGGGTTCAGATACGCAGTATTTT. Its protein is CACSPGGGSDTQYF.

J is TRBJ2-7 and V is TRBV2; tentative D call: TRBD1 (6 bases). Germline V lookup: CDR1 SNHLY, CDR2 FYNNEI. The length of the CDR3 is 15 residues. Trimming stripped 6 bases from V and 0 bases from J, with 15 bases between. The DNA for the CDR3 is TGTGCCAGCAGACCGGGACACAAGAGCTCCTACGAGCAGTACTTC. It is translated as CASRPGHKSSYEQYF.

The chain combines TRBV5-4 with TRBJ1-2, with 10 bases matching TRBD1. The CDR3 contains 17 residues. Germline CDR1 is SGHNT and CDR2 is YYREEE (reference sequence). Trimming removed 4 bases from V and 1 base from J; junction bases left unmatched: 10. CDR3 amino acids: CASSGTLDRGLNYGYTF. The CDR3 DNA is TGTGCCAGCAGCGGCACCCTCGACAGGGGGCTTAACTATGGCTACACCTTC.

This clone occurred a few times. CDR3 amino acids: CASTSGVLGYTF. DNA for the CDR3: TGTGCCAGCACCTCGGGGGTTCTGGGCTACACCTTC. This chain joins TRBV6-6 and TRBJ1-2; D may be TRBD1 (5 bases). Germline V lookup: CDR1 MNHNY, CDR2 SVGAGI (reference sequence). The CDR3 extends over 12 amino acids. V was pared by 7 bases and J by 8 bases, with 14 bases between.

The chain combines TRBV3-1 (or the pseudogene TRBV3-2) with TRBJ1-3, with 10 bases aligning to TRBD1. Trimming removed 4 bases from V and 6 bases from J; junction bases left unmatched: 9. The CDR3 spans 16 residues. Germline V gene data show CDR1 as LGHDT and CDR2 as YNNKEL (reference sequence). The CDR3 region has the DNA TGTGCCAGCAGCCGATTCGGGACAGGGGCTTTAAACACCATATATTTT. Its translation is CASSRFGTGALNTIYF.

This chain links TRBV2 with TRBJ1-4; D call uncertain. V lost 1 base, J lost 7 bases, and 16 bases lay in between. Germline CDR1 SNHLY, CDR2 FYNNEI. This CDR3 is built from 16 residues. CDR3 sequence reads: CASSEGFSSFGEKLFF. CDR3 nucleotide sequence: TGTGCCAGCAGTGAAGGGTTTTCGTCATTCGGTGAAAAACTGTTTTTT.

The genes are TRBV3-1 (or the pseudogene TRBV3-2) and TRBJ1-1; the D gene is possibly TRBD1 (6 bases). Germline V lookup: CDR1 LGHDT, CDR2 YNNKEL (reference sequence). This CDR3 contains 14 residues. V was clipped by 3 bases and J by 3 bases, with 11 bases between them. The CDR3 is CASSHTQGYTEAFF. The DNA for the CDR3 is TGTGCCAGCAGCCATACACAGGGATACACTGAAGCTTTCTTT.

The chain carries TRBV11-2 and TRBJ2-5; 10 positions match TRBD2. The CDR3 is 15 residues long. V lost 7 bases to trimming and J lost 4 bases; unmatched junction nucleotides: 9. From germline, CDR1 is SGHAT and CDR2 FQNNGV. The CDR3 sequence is CASTSSGGAGETQYF. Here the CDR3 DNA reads TGTGCCAGCACCTCCAGCGGGGGGGCCGGAGAGACCCAGTACTTC.

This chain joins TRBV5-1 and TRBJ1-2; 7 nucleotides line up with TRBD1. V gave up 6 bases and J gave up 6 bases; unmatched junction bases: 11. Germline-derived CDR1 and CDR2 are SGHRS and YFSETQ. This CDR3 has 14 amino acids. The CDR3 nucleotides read TGCGCCAGCACGACAGGGTCGCTAAATAATGGCTACACCTTC. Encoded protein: CASTTGSLNNGYTF.

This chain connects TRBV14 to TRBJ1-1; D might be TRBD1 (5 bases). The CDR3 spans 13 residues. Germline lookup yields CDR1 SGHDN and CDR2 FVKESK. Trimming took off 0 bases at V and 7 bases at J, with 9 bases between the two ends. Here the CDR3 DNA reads TGTGCCAGCAGCCAAGATGTCCAGGGTGAAGCTTTCTTT. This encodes CASSQDVQGEAFF.

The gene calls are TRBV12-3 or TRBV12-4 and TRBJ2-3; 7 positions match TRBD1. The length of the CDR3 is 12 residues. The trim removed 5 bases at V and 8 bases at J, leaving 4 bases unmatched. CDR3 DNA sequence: TGTGCCAGCAGTCGGGACAGCCCTACGCAGTATTTT. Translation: CASSRDSPTQYF.

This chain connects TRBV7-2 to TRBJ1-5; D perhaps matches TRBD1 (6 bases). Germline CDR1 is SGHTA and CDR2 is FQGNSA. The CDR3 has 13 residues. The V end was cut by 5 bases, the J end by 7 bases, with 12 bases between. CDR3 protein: CASSPGGPQPQHF. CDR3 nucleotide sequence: TGTGCCAGCAGCCCGGGGGGGCCACAGCCCCAGCATTTT.

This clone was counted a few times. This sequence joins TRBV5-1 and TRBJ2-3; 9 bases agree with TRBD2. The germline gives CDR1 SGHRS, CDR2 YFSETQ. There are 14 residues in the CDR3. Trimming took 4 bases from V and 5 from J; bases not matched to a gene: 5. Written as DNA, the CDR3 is TGCGCCAGCAGCACAGGACTAGCGCGAGATACGCAGTATTTT. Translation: CASSTGLARDTQYF.

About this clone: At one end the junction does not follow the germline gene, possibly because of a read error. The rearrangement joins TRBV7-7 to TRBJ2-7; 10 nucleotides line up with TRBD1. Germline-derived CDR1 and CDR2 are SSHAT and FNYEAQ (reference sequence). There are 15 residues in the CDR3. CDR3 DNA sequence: TGTGCTAGCAGCCGGGGGACAGGGGCAAGTTACGAGCAGTACTTC. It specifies CASSRGTGASYEQYF. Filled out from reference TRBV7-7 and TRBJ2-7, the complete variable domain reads GAGVSQSPRYKVTKRGQDVTLRCDPISSHATLYWYQQALGQGPEFLTYFNYEAQPDKSGLPSDRFSAERPEGSISTLTIQRTEQRDSAMYRCASSRGTGASYEQYFGPGTRLTVT.

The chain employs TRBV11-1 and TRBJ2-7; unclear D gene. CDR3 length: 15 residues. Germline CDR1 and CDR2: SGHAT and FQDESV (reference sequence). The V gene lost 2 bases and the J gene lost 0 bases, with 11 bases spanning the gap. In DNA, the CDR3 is TGTGCCAGCAGCTTAATGAAAAAAGCCTCCTACGAGCAGTACTTC. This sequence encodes CASSLMKKASYEQYF.

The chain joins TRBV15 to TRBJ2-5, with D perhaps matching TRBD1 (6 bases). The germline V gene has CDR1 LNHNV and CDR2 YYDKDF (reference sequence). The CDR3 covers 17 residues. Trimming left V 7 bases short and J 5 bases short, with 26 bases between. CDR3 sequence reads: CATTMTQGTRGGETQYF. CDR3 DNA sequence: TGTGCCACCACCATGACCCAAGGGACAAGGGGTGGGGAGACCCAGTACTTC.

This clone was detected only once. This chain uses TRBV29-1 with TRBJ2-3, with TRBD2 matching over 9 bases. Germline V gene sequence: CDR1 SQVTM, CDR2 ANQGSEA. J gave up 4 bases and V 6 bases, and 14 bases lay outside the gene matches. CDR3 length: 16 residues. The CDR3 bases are TGCAGCGTGCCTGGGGAGCGGGGGGTACGCGCAGATACGCAGTATTTT. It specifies CSVPGERGVRADTQYF.

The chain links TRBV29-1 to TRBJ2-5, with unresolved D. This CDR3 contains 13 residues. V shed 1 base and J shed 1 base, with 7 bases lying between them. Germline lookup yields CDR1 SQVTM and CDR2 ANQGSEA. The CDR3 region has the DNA TGCAGCGTTGAAGGGAACAGCCAAGAGACCCAGTACTTC. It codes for CSVEGNSQETQYF.

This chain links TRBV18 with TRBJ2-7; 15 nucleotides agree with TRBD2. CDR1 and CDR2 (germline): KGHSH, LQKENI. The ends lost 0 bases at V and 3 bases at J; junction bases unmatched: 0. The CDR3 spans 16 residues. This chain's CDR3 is CASSPPGLAGGYEQYF. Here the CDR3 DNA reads TGTGCCAGCTCACCACCGGGACTAGCGGGGGGCTACGAGCAGTACTTC. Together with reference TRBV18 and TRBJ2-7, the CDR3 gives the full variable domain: NAGVMQNPRHLVRRRGQEARLRCSPMKGHSHVYWYRQLPEEGLKFMVYLQKENIIDESGMPKERFSAEFPKEGPSILRIQQVVRGDSAAYFCASSPPGLAGGYEQYFGPGTRLTVT.

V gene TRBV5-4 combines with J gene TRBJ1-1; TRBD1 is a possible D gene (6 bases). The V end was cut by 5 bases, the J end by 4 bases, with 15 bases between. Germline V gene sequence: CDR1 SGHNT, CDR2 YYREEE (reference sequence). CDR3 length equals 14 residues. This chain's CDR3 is CASSLRGRGTEAFF. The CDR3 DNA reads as TGTGCCAGCAGTCTGCGGGGGCGGGGCACTGAAGCTTTCTTT. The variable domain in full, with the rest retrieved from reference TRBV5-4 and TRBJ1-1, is ETGVTQSPTHLIKTRGQQVTLRCSSQSGHNTVSWYQQALGQGPQFIFQYYREEENGRGNFPPRFSGLQFPNYSSELNVNALELDDSALYLCASSLRGRGTEAFFGQGTRLTVV.